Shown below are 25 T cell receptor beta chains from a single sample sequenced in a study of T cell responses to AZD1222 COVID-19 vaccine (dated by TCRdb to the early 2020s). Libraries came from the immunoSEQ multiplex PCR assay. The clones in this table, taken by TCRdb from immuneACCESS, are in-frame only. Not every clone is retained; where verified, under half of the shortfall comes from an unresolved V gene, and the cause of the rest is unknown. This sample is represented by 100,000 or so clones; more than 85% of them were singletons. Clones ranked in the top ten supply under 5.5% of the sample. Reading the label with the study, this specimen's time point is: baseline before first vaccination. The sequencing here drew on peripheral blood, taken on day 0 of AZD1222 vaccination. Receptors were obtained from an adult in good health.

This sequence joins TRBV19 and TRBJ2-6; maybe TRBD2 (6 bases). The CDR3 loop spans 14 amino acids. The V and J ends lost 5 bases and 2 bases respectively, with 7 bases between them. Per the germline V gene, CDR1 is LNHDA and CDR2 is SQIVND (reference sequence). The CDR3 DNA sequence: TGTGCCAGTAGTGCGGGGACTGGGGCCAACGTCCTGACTTTC. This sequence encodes CASSAGTGANVLTF.

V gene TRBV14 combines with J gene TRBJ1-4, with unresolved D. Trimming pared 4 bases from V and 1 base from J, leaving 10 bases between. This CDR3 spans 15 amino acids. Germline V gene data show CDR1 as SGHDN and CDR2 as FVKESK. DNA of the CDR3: TGTGCCAGCAGCCTCCACCGGATAACTAATGAAAAACTGTTTTTT. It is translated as CASSLHRITNEKLFF. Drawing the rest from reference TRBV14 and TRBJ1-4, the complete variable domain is EAGVTQFPSHSVIEKGQTVTLRCDPISGHDNLYWYRRVMGKEIKFLLHFVKESKQDESGMPNNRFLAERTGGTYSTLKVQPAELEDSGVYFCASSLHRITNEKLFFGSGTQLSVL.

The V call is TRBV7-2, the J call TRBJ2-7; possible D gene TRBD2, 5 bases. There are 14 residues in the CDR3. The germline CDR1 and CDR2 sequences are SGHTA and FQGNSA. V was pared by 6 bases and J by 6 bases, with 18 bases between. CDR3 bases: TGTGCCAGCAGGGACCGGGGAGCCCTCCGCGAGCAGTACTTC. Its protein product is CASRDRGALREQYF. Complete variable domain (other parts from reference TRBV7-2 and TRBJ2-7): GAGVSQSPSNKVTEKGKDVELRCDPISGHTALYWYRQSLGQGLEFLIYFQGNSAPDKSGLPSDRFSAERTGGSVSTLTIQRTQQEDSAVYLCASRDRGALREQYFGPGTRLTVT.

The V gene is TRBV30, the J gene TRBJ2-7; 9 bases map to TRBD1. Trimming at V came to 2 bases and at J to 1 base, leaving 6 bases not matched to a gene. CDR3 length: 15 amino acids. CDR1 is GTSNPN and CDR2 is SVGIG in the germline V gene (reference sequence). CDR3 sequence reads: CAWSLGQGPSYEQYF. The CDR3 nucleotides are TGTGCCTGGAGTCTAGGACAGGGGCCGTCCTACGAGCAGTACTTC. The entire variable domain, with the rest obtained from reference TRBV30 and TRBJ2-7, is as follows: SQTIHQWPATLVQPVGSPLSLECTVEGTSNPNLYWYRQAAGRGLQLLFYSVGIGQISSEVPQNLSASRPQDRQFILSSKKLLLSDSGFYLCAWSLGQGPSYEQYFGPGTRLTVT.

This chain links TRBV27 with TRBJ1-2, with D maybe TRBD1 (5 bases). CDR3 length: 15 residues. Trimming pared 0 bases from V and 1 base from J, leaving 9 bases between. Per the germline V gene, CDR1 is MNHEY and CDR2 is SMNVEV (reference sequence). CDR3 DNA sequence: TGTGCCAGCAGTTTATCTAGGGGAGGTAACTATGGCTACACCTTC. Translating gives CASSLSRGGNYGYTF.

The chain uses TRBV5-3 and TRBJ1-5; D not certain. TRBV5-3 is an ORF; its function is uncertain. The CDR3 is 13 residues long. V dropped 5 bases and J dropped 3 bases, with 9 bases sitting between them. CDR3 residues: CARSFSANQPQHF. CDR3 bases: TGTGCCAGAAGTTTCTCCGCCAATCAGCCCCAGCATTTT.

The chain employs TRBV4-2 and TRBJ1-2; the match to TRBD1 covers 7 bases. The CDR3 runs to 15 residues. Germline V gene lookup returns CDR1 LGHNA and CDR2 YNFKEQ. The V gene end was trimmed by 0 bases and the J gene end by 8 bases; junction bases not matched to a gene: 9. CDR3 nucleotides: TGTGCCAGCAGCCAAGATCTGACGACAGGGACCGGCTACACCTTC. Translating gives CASSQDLTTGTGYTF.

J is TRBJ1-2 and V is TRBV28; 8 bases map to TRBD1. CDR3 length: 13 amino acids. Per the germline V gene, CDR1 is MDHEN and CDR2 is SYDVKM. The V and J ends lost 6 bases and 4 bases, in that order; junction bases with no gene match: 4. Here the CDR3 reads CASRMTGAYGYTF. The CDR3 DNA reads TGTGCCAGCAGGATGACAGGGGCCTATGGCTACACCTTC.

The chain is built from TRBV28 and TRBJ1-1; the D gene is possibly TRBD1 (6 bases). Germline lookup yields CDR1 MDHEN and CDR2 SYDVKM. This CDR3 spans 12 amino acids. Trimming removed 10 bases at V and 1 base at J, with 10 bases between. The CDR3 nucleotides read TGTGCCACCACAGGGTGGAACACTGAAGCTTTCTTT. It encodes CATTGWNTEAFF.

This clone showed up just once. In nucleotides, the CDR3 is TGTGCCAGCAGCTCGACAGGGACGACCTACGAGCAGTACTTC. Translation gives CASSSTGTTYEQYF. This chain joins TRBV7-2 and TRBJ2-7; TRBD1 agrees at 7 bases. The CDR3 totals 14 residues. Germline-derived CDR1 and CDR2 are SGHTA and FQGNSA. V lost 4 bases, J lost 2 bases, and 5 bases stayed unmatched.

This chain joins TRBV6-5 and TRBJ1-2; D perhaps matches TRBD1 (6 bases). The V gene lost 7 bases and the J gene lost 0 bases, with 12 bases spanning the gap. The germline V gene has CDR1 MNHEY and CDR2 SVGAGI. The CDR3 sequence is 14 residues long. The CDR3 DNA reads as TGTGCCAGCAACTCCGGGACAACTAACTATGGCTACACCTTC. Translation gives CASNSGTTNYGYTF.

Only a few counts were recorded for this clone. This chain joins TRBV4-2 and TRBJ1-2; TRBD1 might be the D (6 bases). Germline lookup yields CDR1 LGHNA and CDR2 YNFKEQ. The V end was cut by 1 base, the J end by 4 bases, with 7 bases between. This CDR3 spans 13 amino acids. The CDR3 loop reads CASSQGTVYGYTF. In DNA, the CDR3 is TGTGCCAGCAGCCAAGGGACAGTCTATGGCTACACCTTC.

In DNA, the CDR3 is TGTGCCAGCCACTCTCTAAGCGGGGGGGCCTCAGATACGCAGTATTTT. Translating gives CASHSLSGGASDTQYF. The chain uses TRBV19 and TRBJ2-3; 10 bases fit TRBD2. Trimming at V came to 9 bases and at J to 4 bases, leaving 13 bases not matched to a gene. Germline loops: CDR1 LNHDA, CDR2 SQIVND (reference sequence). The CDR3 contains 16 residues.

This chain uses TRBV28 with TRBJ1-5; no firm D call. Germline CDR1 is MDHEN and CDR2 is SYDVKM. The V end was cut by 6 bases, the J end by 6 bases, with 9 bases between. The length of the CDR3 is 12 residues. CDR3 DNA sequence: TGTGCCAGCAGAATAACGACTCAGCCCCAGCATTTT. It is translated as CASRITTQPQHF.

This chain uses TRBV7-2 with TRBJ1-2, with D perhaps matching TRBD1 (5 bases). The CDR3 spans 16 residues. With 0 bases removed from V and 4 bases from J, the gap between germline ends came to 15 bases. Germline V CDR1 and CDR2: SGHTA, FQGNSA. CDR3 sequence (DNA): TGTGCCAGCAGCTTAGCGCGGGCAGGGTCGGGCTATGGCTACACCTTC. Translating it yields CASSLARAGSGYGYTF.

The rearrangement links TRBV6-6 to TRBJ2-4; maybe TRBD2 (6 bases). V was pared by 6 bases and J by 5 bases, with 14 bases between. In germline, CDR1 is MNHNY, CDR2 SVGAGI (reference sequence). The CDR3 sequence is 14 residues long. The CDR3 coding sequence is TGTGCCAGCAGCTTCCTAGCGACAGAAAACATTCAGTACTTC. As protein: CASSFLATENIQYF.

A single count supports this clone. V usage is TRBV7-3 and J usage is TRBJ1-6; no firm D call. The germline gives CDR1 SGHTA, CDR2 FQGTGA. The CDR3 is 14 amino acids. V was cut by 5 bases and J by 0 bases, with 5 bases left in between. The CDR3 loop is CASSQTSYNSPLHF. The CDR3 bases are TGTGCCAGCAGCCAGACCTCCTATAATTCACCCCTCCACTTT.

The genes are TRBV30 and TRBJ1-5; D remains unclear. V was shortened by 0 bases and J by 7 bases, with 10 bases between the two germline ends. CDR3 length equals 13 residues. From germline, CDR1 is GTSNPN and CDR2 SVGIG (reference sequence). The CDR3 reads CAWSVRSPQPQHF. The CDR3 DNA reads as TGTGCCTGGAGTGTACGGAGCCCCCAGCCCCAGCATTTT.

This chain's CDR3 is CASSFGQGGTNEKLFF. CDR3 nucleotides: TGCGCCAGCAGCTTTGGACAGGGGGGGACTAATGAAAAACTGTTTTTT. This chain connects TRBV5-1 to TRBJ1-4; 10 bases match TRBD1. Germline assignment: CDR1 SGHRS and CDR2 YFSETQ. With V trimmed by 2 bases and J by 2 bases, 3 bases remained unmatched. This CDR3 has 16 residues.

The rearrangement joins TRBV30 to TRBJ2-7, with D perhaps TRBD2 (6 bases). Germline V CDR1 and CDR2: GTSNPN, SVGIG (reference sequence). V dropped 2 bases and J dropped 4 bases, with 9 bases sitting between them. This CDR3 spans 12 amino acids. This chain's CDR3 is CAWSPGTYEQYF. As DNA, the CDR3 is TGTGCCTGGAGTCCAGGGACTTACGAGCAGTACTTC.

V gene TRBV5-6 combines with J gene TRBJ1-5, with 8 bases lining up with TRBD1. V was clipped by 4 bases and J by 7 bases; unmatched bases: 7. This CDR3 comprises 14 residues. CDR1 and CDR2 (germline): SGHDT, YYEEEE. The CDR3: CASSAGQGTQPQHF. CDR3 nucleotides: TGTGCCAGCAGCGCCGGACAGGGAACCCAGCCCCAGCATTTT.

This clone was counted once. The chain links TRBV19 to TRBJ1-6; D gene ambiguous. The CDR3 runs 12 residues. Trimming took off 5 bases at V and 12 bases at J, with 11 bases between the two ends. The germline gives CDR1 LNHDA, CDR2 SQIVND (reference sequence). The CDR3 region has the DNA TGTGCCAGTAGTTTGGCGGGAGGACCCCTCCACTTT. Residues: CASSLAGGPLHF. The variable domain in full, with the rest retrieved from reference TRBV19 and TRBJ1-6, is DGGITQSPKYLFRKEGQNVTLSCEQNLNHDAMYWYRQDPGQGLRLIYYSQIVNDFQKGDIAEGYSVSREKKESFPLTVTSAQKNPTAFYLCASSLAGGPLHFGNGTRLTVT.

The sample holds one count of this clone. CDR3 sequence (DNA): TGTGCCAGCAGCATAAGGGGGTCGATCTCCTACGAGCAGTACTTC. Amino acid sequence: CASSIRGSISYEQYF. The chain combines TRBV6-5 with TRBJ2-7, with D perhaps matching TRBD1 (6 bases). The CDR3 is 15 amino acids. Germline V lookup: CDR1 MNHEY, CDR2 SVGAGI. Trimming cost V 6 bases and J 0 bases, with 15 bases left between them.

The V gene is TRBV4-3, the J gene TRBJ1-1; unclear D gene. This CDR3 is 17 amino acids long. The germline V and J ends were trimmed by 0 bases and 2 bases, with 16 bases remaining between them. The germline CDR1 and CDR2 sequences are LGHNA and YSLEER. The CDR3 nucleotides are TGCGCCAGCAGCCAAGAGTTAGTCACAGACCTAAACACTGAAGCTTTCTTT. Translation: CASSQELVTDLNTEAFF.

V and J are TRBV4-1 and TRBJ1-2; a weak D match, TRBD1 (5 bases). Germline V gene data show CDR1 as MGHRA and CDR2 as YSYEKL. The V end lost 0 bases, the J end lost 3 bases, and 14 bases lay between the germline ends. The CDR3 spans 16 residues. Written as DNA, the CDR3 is TGCGCCAGCAGCCAAGATCCGGGGGGGAGGGACTATGGCTACACCTTC. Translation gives CASSQDPGGRDYGYTF.